The clone carrying this T cell receptor beta chain was observed a handful of times. Its antigen is undetermined. With 0 bases removed from V and 9 bases from J, the gap between germline ends came to 15 bases. The length of the CDR3 is 15 residues. Per the germline V gene, CDR1 is MNHEY and CDR2 is SMNVEV (reference sequence). These data originate in a study of T-cell reconstitution after alpha-beta-depleted transplantation in children. Unique molecular identifiers were incorporated during preparation of the TCRbeta library. From the PCR reads, TCRdb called clonotypes with MiXCR, one entry per CDR3 protein. The sample shows about 100,000 distinct CDR3 sequences, about 6.4% of them seen only once. Study-wide points: Expanded graft clones numbering several hundred reportedly gave rise to alpha-beta T cells about two months after transplant. Newly generated T cells supplied most T-cell counts and diversity one year post-transplant.

The sequences come from PBMCs, mostly from graft donor cells, collected 360 days after TCRalphabeta/CD19-depleted stem cell transplant. This clonotype was sampled from a male patient aged 2-10 years who had a stem cell transplant for acute lymphoblastic leukemia, so the T cells may come from the graft donor. The genes are TRBV27 and TRBJ2-1, with a possible D match to TRBD1 (5 bases). DNA for the CDR3: TGTGCCAGCAGTTTATCCAGGGCCGCCTACGGTGAGCAGTTCTTC. Amino acids: CASSLSRAAYGEQFF.